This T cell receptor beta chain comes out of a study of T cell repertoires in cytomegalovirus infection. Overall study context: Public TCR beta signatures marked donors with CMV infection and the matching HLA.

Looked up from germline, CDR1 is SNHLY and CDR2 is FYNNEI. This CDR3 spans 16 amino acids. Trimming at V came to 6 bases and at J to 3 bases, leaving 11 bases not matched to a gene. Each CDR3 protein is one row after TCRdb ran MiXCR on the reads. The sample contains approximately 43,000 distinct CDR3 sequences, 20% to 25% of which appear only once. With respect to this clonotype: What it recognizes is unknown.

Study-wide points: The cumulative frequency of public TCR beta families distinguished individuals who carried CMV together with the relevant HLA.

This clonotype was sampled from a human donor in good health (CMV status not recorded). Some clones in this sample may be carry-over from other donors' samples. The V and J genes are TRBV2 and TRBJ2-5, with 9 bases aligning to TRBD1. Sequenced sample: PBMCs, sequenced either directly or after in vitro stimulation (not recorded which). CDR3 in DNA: TGTGCCAGCAGACGCGAACAGGGGGCAGGAGAAGAGACCCAGTACTTC. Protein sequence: CASRREQGAGEETQYF.